This T cell receptor (beta chain) emerged from a study of blood T cell repertoires in COVID-19. Some clones are missing from TCRdb's copy, which holds only in-frame ones; the method was immunoSEQ multiplex PCR. The table lists a few hundred thousand clones, approximately 85% of them singletons. Germline V CDR1 and CDR2: MNHEY, SVGAGI. CDR3 length equals 16 residues. Seattle patient enrollment occurred during active infection, with longitudinal follow-up thereafter. This clone was seen a handful of times. An end of the junction differs from the germline gene, which may be a read error. The rearrangement joins TRBV6-5 to TRBJ1-2, with 8 bases identical to TRBD1. The sequenced material came from peripheral blood. The receptor's source is a woman in her 70s with COVID-19, enrolled during active disease. The CDR3 bases are TGTGCCAGCAGTAACTCCGGACAGGGAAACATCTATGGCTACACCTTC. Translating gives CASSNSGQGNIYGYTF.